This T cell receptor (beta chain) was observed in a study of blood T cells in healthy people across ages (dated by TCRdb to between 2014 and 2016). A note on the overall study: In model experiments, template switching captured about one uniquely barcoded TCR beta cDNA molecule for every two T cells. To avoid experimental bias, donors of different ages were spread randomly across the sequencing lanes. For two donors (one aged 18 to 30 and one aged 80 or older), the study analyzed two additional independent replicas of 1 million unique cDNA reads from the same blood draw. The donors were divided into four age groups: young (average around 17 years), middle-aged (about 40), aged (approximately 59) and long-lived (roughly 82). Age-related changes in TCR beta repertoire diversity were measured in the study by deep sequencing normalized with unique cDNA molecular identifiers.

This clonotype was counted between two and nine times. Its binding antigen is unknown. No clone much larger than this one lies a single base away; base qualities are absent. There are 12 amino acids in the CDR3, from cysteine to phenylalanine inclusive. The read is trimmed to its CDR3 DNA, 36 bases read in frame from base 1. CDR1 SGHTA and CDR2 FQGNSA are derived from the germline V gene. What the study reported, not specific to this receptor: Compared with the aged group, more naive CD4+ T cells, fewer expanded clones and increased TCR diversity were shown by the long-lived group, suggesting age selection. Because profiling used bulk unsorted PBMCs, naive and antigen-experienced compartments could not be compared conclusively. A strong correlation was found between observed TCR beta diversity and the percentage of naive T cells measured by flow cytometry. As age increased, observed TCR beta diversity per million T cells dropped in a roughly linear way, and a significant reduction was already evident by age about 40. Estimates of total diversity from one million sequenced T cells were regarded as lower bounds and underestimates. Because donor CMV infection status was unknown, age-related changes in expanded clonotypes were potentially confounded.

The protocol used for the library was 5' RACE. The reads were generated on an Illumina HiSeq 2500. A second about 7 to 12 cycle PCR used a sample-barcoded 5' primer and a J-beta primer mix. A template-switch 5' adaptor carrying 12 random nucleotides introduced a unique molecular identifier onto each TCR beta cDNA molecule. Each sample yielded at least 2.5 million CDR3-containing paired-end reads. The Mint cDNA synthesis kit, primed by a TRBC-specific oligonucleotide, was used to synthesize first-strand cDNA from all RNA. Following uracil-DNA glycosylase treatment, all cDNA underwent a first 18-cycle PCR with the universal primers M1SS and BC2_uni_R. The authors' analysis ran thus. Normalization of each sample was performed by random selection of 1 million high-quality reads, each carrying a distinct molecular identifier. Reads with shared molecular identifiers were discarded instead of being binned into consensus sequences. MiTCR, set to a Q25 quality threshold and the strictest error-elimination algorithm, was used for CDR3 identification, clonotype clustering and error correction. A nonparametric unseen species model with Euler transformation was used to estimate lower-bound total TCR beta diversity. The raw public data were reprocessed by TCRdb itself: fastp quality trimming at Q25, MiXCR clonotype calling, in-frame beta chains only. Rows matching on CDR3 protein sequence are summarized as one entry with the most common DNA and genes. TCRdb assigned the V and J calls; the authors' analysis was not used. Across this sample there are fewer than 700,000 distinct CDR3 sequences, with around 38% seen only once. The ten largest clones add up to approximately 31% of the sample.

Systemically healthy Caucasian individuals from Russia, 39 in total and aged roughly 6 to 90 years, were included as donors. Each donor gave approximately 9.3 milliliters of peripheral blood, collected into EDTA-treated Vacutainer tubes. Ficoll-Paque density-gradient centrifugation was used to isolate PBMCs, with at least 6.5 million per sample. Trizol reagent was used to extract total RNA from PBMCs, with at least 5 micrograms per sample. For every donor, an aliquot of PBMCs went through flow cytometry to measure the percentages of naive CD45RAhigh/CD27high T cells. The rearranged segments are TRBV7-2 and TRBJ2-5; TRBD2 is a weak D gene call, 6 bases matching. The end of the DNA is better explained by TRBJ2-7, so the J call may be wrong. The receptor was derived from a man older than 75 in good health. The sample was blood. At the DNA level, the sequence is TGTGCCAGCAGCCAGACTAGTCCCGAGCAGTACTTC. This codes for CASSQTSPEQYF.